This T cell receptor beta chain derives from a study of shared clonotypes between healthy human individuals. Study in general: Used for every donor were three CD4 naive, three CD4 memory, two CD8 naive and one CD8 memory plate. Findings and caveats of the study: Naive CD4 clonotypes were shared across several donors at about 5%.

CD45RO-negative, CCR7-positively selected cells formed the naive CD8 fraction, excluding terminally differentiated effector memory CD45RA+ cells. All of the donors resided in Nashville, Tennessee, and each was a Caucasian adult. Produced via immunoSEQ multiplex PCR; TCRdb's table is partial and in-frame only. The table shows 1.5 million to 2.5 million clones, with roughly 95% occurring only once. A note on this clone: The antigen is unknown.

Trimming left V 4 bases short and J 4 bases short, with 8 bases between. CDR3 length equals 13 residues. Germline CDR1 MGHRA, CDR2 YSYEKL. Material for sequencing was naive CD8+ T cells sorted from blood. The V call is TRBV4-1, the J call TRBJ1-3; D uncertain. This sequence originates from a man aged 18 to 30 in good health. The CDR3 DNA follows: TGCGCCAGCAGCCCCGACTTCGGAAACACCATATATTTT. Its translation is CASSPDFGNTIYF.